Shown below are 12 T cell receptor beta chains from a single sample sequenced in a study of blood T cells in healthy people across ages. A sample-barcoded 5' primer and a J-beta primer mix were used in a second PCR of roughly 6 to 11 cycles. Using its own MiXCR run on the 5' RACE reads, TCRdb lists one record per CDR3 protein. The sample yields about 1.8 million distinct CDR3 sequences, around half seen once. Sequencing was performed on blood. The origin of the receptors is a woman in her forties in good health.

This clonotype showed up just a few times. The rearrangement links TRBV4-1 to TRBJ2-7; TRBD2 is a possible D gene (5 bases). Per germline, CDR1 MGHRA and CDR2 YSYEKL. Trimming left V 4 bases short and J 3 bases short, with 19 bases between. The CDR3 sequence is 16 residues long. The CDR3 loop is CASSLRDSGGNYEQYF. The CDR3 nucleotides are TGCGCCAGCAGCCTAAGAGACTCAGGAGGTAACTACGAGCAGTACTTC.

V and J are TRBV29-1 and TRBJ2-3; no reliable D call. Trimming left V 0 bases short and J 4 bases short, with 8 bases between. The CDR3 runs 13 residues. The germline gives CDR1 SQVTM, CDR2 ANQGSEA. The CDR3 is CSVEEGYSDTQYF. DNA for the CDR3: TGCAGCGTTGAAGAGGGTTACTCAGATACGCAGTATTTT.

This clonotype was observed a few times. This chain uses TRBV20-1 with TRBJ2-3, with a weak D call TRBD2 (5 bases). V was cut by 0 bases and J by 2 bases, with 12 bases left in between. The CDR3 contains 15 residues. The germline V gene encodes CDR1 DFQATT and CDR2 SNEGSKA (reference sequence). CDR3 residues: CSARDRRRNTDTQYF. CDR3 DNA: TGCAGTGCTAGAGATCGAAGGAGGAACACAGATACGCAGTATTTT.

The gene calls are TRBV6-2 or TRBV6-3 and TRBJ1-2; D gene uncertain. The CDR3 length is 14 residues. The V end was cut by 4 bases, the J end by 4 bases, with 13 bases between. Germline V CDR1 and CDR2: MNHEY, SVGEGT. The CDR3 DNA is TGTGCCAGCAGTTCGGTAGAACCCTTCTATGGCTACACCTTC. Residues: CASSSVEPFYGYTF.

There are many counts of this clonotype. The rearrangement joins TRBV20-1 to TRBJ2-5; D remains ambiguous. This CDR3 region has 13 residues. Per germline, CDR1 DFQATT and CDR2 SNEGSKA (reference sequence). Between the trimmed V and J ends, which lost 3 bases and 0 bases, there was a span of 8 bases. The CDR3 coding sequence is TGCAGTGCTAGTTACAGAAACCAAGAGACCCAGTACTTC. Translated: CSASYRNQETQYF.

The V call is TRBV19, the J call TRBJ1-4, with D unclear. The ends were cut back, 10 bases at V and 4 bases at J, with 4 bases in the middle. The CDR3 consists of 10 residues. The germline gives CDR1 LNHDA, CDR2 SQIVND (reference sequence). CDR3 residues: CATLNEKLFF. For the CDR3, the DNA is TGTGCCACCCTTAATGAAAAACTGTTTTTT.

This clonotype was counted at least ten times. The chain joins TRBV4-1 to TRBJ2-5; 9 bases are shared with TRBD1. Trimming removed 3 bases from V and 1 base from J; junction bases left unmatched: 0. This CDR3 comprises 14 residues. Germline V CDR1 and CDR2: MGHRA, YSYEKL. CDR3 sequence: CASSQTGGQETQYF. In DNA, the CDR3 is TGCGCCAGCAGCCAGACAGGGGGCCAAGAGACCCAGTACTTC.

This clonotype was seen a single time. One base away lies a much larger clone, so this may be a sequencing read error. The chain couples TRBV10-3 to TRBJ1-1; 7 bases line up with TRBD1. Germline assignment: CDR1 ENHRY and CDR2 SYGVKD. The CDR3 consists of 15 residues. The CDR3 region has the DNA TGTGTCATCAGTGAGGAACAGGGGACGAACACTGAAGCTTTCTTT. Its translation: CVISEEQGTNTEAFF.

The chain couples TRBV20-1 to TRBJ2-1, with TRBD1 as a possible D gene (5 bases). With the DNA end fitting TRBJ2-7 better, the J assignment may be wrong. This CDR3 spans 13 amino acids. The germline V gene has CDR1 DFQATT and CDR2 SNEGSKA (reference sequence). The CDR3 DNA follows: TGCAGTGCTGTTCGAGACAGCTACAATGAGCAGTACTTC. Protein sequence: CSAVRDSYNEQYF.

This clonotype was detected only a few times. The chain joins TRBV4-3 to TRBJ2-5, with 10 positions matching TRBD2. CDR1 and CDR2 from the germline V gene are LGHNA and YSLEER. V shed 0 bases and J 6 bases; nucleotides not matched to a gene: 7. The CDR3 sequence is 16 residues long. The CDR3 loop is CASSQEAGGPPKTQYF. CDR3 DNA: TGCGCCAGCAGCCAAGAAGCGGGGGGGCCCCCAAAGACCCAGTACTTC.

This clonotype was detected only a few times. The chain employs TRBV27 and TRBJ2-5; D is undetermined. V lost 2 bases and J 5 bases, leaving 9 bases between the germline ends. This CDR3 region has 13 residues. In germline, CDR1 is MNHEY, CDR2 SMNVEV (reference sequence). The CDR3, as DNA: TGTGCCAGCAGTTTAGGGTGGCCGGAGACCCAGTACTTC. Amino acid sequence: CASSLGWPETQYF.

The genes are TRBV28 and TRBJ2-1; D is possibly TRBD2 (6 bases). This CDR3 region has 14 residues. Looked up from germline, CDR1 is MDHEN and CDR2 is SYDVKM. Trimming removed 5 bases from V and 6 bases from J, with 14 bases in between. The CDR3 DNA reads TGTGCCAGCAGTCGATCGGGACTCCCCAATGAGCAGTTCTTC. Translation: CASSRSGLPNEQFF.